This TCR beta chain emerged from a study of blood T cells in healthy people across ages. Overall study: There was about one barcoded beta molecule captured by template switching per two T cells.

With 5 bases clipped from V and 5 bases from J, the junction kept 7 bases outside the gene matches. CDR3 length: 15 residues. Germline V lookup: CDR1 SGHTA, CDR2 FQGNSA. This clonotype was observed a handful of times. Its antigen remains unknown. Study findings and constraints: The recorded TCR beta diversity per million T cells decreased in a roughly linear manner with age.

Combining a sample-barcoded 5' primer with a J-beta primer mix, a second PCR ran for about 7 to 11 cycles. Tags on each cDNA molecule came from a template-switch adaptor with 12 random nucleotides. Any given sample supplied a minimum of 3 million CDR3-containing paired-end reads. Each CDR3 protein gets one entry after TCRdb re-called the 5' RACE reads with MiXCR. The sample yields about 540,000 distinct CDR3 sequences, approximately 25% seen once. These data are also associated with another study on T cells of mothers and their children.

The TCR originated in a boy aged 5-17 years in good health. V gene TRBV7-2 combines with J gene TRBJ2-7, with TRBD1 identical over 12 bases. Sequencing was performed on blood. CDR3 residues: CASSLGTGGINEQYF. CDR3 nucleotide sequence: TGTGCCAGCAGCCTAGGGACAGGGGGCATAAACGAGCAGTACTTC.